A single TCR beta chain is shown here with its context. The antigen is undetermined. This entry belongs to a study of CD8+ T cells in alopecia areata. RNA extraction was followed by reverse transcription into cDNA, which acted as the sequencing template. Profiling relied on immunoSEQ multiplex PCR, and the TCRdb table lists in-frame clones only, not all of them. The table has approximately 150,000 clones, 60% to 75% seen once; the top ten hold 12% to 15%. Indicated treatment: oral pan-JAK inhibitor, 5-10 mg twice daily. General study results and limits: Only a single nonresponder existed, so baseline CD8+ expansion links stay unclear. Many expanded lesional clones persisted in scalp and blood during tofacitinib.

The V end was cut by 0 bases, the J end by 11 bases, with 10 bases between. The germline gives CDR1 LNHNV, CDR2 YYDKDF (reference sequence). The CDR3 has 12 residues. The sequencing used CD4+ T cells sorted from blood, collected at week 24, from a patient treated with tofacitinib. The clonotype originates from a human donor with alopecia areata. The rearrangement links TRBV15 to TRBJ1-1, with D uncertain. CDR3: CATSRERLRAFF. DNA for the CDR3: TGTGCCACCAGCAGAGAAAGGCTGCGGGCTTTCTTT.